The 27 T cell receptor beta chains below come from one sample, sequenced in a study of T cell changes during pregnancy in multiple sclerosis (dated by TCRdb to between 2017 and 2020). The method was the immunoSEQ multiplex PCR assay. Entries here come from immuneACCESS through TCRdb and include only in-frame sequences with V and J called. Some clones fail to appear in such tables; in the studies checked, an unresolved V gene covers under half of the shortfall, and the cause of the remainder is unknown. Here the sample has over 50,000 clones; 92% occur a single time. The ten largest clones capture around 0.5% of the sample. This specimen consisted of CD4+ T cells from peripheral blood mononuclear cells, obtained after pregnancy. These TCRs come from a female donor with multiple sclerosis, enrolled in a pregnancy study.

This clone was recorded only once. The chain has TRBV11-3 and TRBJ1-1; 8 bases line up with TRBD1. The length of the CDR3 is 14 residues. Germline V gene lookup returns CDR1 SGHNT and CDR2 YENEEA. The V and J ends lost 0 bases and 6 bases, in that order; junction bases with no gene match: 3. The chain's CDR3 is CASSLEQGGPEAFF. The CDR3 DNA sequence: TGTGCCAGCAGCTTAGAACAGGGGGGACCTGAAGCTTTCTTT.

In its sample, this clone was seen once. The rearrangement links TRBV5-6 to TRBJ2-5; maybe TRBD2 (5 bases). The germline V gene has CDR1 SGHDT and CDR2 YYEEEE. This CDR3 has 14 amino acids. Trimming took off 4 bases at V and 5 bases at J, with 15 bases between the two ends. The CDR3 nucleotides are TGTGCCAGCAGCCCCTCCCCCGGGGTGGAGACCCAGTACTTC. Its translation: CASSPSPGVETQYF.

The J gene is TRBJ2-1, the V gene TRBV21-1; the table's TRBD1 call for D was not verified on the DNA. TRBV21-1 represents a pseudogene. The CDR3 covers 17 residues. CDR3 amino acids: CASSKVWARVPYNEQFF. The CDR3 bases are TGTGCCAGCAGCAAAGTATGGGCCAGGGTCCCCTACAATGAGCAGTTCTTC.

CDR3 coding DNA: TGTGCCATCAGTGAGGCGCCCAATGATGGCTACACCTTC. Residues: CAISEAPNDGYTF. The chain employs TRBV10-3 and TRBJ1-2; D not resolved. The CDR3 totals 13 residues. V was cut by 2 bases and J by 6 bases, with 10 bases left in between. Per germline, CDR1 ENHRY and CDR2 SYGVKD.

The chain employs TRBV19 and TRBJ2-7, with D perhaps TRBD1 (5 bases). Germline V gene data show CDR1 as LNHDA and CDR2 as SQIVND (reference sequence). The V gene lost 3 bases and the J gene lost 1 base, with 10 bases spanning the gap. This CDR3 region has 14 residues. In DNA, the CDR3 is TGTGCCAGTAGTATTTCAGGGTTTTCCTACGAGCAGTACTTC. Translation gives CASSISGFSYEQYF.

This chain connects TRBV12-5 to TRBJ2-1; tentative D call: TRBD2 (6 bases). The germline V and J ends were trimmed by 8 bases and 0 bases, with 17 bases remaining between them. This CDR3 contains 16 residues. Germline CDR1 LGHNT, CDR2 FRNRAP. In nucleotides, the CDR3 is TGTGCTAGTTCGGGGACCTACGGGAGCTCCTACAATGAGCAGTTCTTC. The encoded protein is CASSGTYGSSYNEQFF.

A remark on this clone: Other DNA variants within this sample encode the same CDR3. The V gene is TRBV18, the J gene TRBJ2-7, with D maybe TRBD2 (6 bases). V was pared by 3 bases and J by 2 bases, with 14 bases between. Germline values: CDR1 KGHSH, CDR2 LQKENI. The CDR3 contains 15 residues. The CDR3 DNA is TGTGCCAGCTCACCGTCTGGAGGGGAGGCCTACGAGCAGTACTTC. As protein: CASSPSGGEAYEQYF.

This chain joins TRBV4-3 and TRBJ2-3; 9 positions match TRBD1. J gave up 4 bases and V 3 bases, and 5 bases lay outside the gene matches. Germline CDR1 and CDR2: LGHNA and YSLEER. The CDR3 totals 15 residues. CDR3 sequence: CASSQADRGPDTQYF. The CDR3 DNA follows: TGCGCCAGCAGCCAGGCGGACAGGGGCCCAGATACGCAGTATTTT.

The V and J genes are TRBV4-2 and TRBJ2-7; the match to TRBD2 covers 7 bases. This CDR3 region has 16 residues. Germline-derived CDR1 and CDR2 are LGHNA and YNFKEQ. The trim removed 1 base at V and 0 bases at J, leaving 6 bases unmatched. CDR3 residues: CASSQGEGGPSYEQYF. The DNA of the CDR3 is TGTGCCAGCAGCCAAGGGGAGGGAGGTCCCTCCTACGAGCAGTACTTC.

The gene calls are TRBV28 and TRBJ2-1, with 7 bases matching TRBD2. From germline, CDR1 is MDHEN and CDR2 SYDVKM. Trimming at V came to 3 bases and at J to 4 bases, leaving 6 bases not matched to a gene. The length of the CDR3 is 15 residues. CDR3 coding DNA: TGTGCCAGCAGTTTCGGCGGGAGTGGTTACAATGAGCAGTTCTTC. This encodes CASSFGGSGYNEQFF.

V gene TRBV7-6 combines with J gene TRBJ2-7; 10 bases map to TRBD1. From germline, CDR1 is SGHVS and CDR2 FNYEAQ. This CDR3 comprises 14 residues. V lost 4 bases to trimming and J lost 6 bases; unmatched junction nucleotides: 6. Written as DNA, the CDR3 is TGTGCCAGCAGCTCGGGACAGGGGAACACCGAGCAGTACTTC. Its translation: CASSSGQGNTEQYF. Filled out from reference TRBV7-6 and TRBJ2-7, the complete variable domain reads GAGVSQSPRYKVTKRGQDVALRCDPISGHVSLYWYRQALGQGPEFLTYFNYEAQQDKSGLPNDRFSAERPEGSISTLTIQRTEQRDSAMYRCASSSGQGNTEQYFGPGTRLTVT.

This clone was counted once. This chain connects TRBV7-9 to TRBJ2-2, with D perhaps matching TRBD2 (6 bases). Germline V gives CDR1 SEHNR, CDR2 FQNEAQ (reference sequence). V was cut by 3 bases and J by 3 bases, with 14 bases left in between. This CDR3 spans 16 amino acids. CDR3 region: CASSFGAGFYTGELFF. DNA for the CDR3: TGTGCCAGCAGCTTTGGGGCGGGATTTTACACCGGGGAGCTGTTTTTT.

V usage is TRBV29-1 and J usage is TRBJ1-2, with D possibly being TRBD1 (6 bases). Per the germline V gene, CDR1 is SQVTM and CDR2 is ANQGSEA. V lost 2 bases and J lost 8, with 12 bases in between. The CDR3 covers 12 residues. The CDR3 bases are TGCAGCGTTGAATCCCTGACAGGCGGCTACACCTTC. It codes for CSVESLTGGYTF.

The chain is built from TRBV6-5 and TRBJ2-3; 9 bases are a match to TRBD2. The CDR3 has 15 residues. The V gene's germline CDR1 is MNHEY and CDR2 SVGAGI. J gave up 4 bases and V 4 bases, and 6 bases lay outside the gene matches. The DNA of the CDR3 is TGTGCCAGCAGTTCCCAGGGACTAGCATCAGATACGCAGTATTTT. This gives the protein CASSSQGLASDTQYF.

The rearrangement links TRBV19 to TRBJ2-1, with 8 bases matching TRBD1. The CDR3 consists of 17 residues. Germline V gene sequence: CDR1 LNHDA, CDR2 SQIVND (reference sequence). V shed 0 bases and J 7 bases; nucleotides not matched to a gene: 11. The CDR3 spells CASSIDRQSGGRNEQFF. The CDR3, as DNA: TGTGCCAGTAGTATAGATAGGCAGTCAGGGGGCCGTAATGAGCAGTTCTTC.

The V call is TRBV6-1, the J call TRBJ2-5; 7 bases map to TRBD1. CDR1 is MNHNS, CDR2 SASEGT, per germline. The CDR3 is 16 residues long. J lost 4 bases, V lost 2 bases, and 10 bases had no gene match. The CDR3 DNA reads as TGTGCCAGCAGTGAACAAGAGACAGGGCCTGGAGAGACCCAGTACTTC. Protein: CASSEQETGPGETQYF.

The chain employs TRBV4-3 and TRBJ1-3; D gene uncertain. The ends were cut back, 0 bases at V and 4 bases at J, with 16 bases in the middle. The CDR3 loop spans 17 amino acids. Germline CDR1 LGHNA, CDR2 YSLEER. The CDR3 here is CASSQDFARTGGNTIYF. The CDR3 region has the DNA TGCGCCAGCAGCCAAGATTTCGCAAGGACGGGGGGAAACACCATATATTTT.

The rearrangement uses TRBV28 and TRBJ1-3, with 12 bases lining up with TRBD1. Germline assignment: CDR1 MDHEN and CDR2 SYDVKM. Trimming removed 2 bases from V and 11 bases from J; junction bases left unmatched: 1. The CDR3 contains 13 residues. CDR3 nucleotide sequence: TGTGCCAGCAGTTTAGGGACAGGGGGCTCCATATATTTT. This gives the protein CASSLGTGGSIYF.

This chain joins TRBV30 and TRBJ2-2; 10 positions match TRBD2. The CDR3 consists of 15 residues. Trimming took 2 bases from V and 5 from J; bases not matched to a gene: 5. The germline V gene encodes CDR1 GTSNPN and CDR2 SVGIG (reference sequence). The CDR3 spells CAWSRSSGRTGELFF. The CDR3 DNA reads as TGTGCCTGGAGTCGATCTAGCGGGAGAACCGGGGAGCTGTTTTTT. Filled out from reference TRBV30 and TRBJ2-2, the complete variable domain reads SQTIHQWPATLVQPVGSPLSLECTVEGTSNPNLYWYRQAAGRGLQLLFYSVGIGQISSEVPQNLSASRPQDRQFILSSKKLLLSDSGFYLCAWSRSSGRTGELFFGEGSRLTVL.

CDR3 DNA sequence: TGCAGCCCCCAATCCGAGACTAGCGGGAGGACCGGGGAGCTGTTTTTT. Protein product: CSPQSETSGRTGELFF. J is TRBJ2-2 and V is TRBV29-1, with 13 bases lining up with TRBD2. The germline V gene encodes CDR1 SQVTM and CDR2 ANQGSEA. Unmatched junction bases numbered 11, after V lost 8 bases and J lost 5 bases. The CDR3 sequence is 16 residues long.

This clone occurred a few times. The gene calls are TRBV19 and TRBJ1-2; 7 nucleotides match TRBD1. There are 14 residues in the CDR3. The germline V gene has CDR1 LNHDA and CDR2 SQIVND (reference sequence). V was clipped by 1 base and J by 4 bases; unmatched bases: 3. The DNA of the CDR3 is TGTGCCAGTAGTATAGTTTCAGGGGGCTATGGCTACACCTTC. Encoded protein: CASSIVSGGYGYTF.

The chain couples TRBV13 to TRBJ1-4; D remains ambiguous. The CDR3 covers 15 residues. CDR1 and CDR2 (germline): PRHDT, FYEKMQ (reference sequence). V was trimmed by 5 bases and J by 2 bases, leaving 12 bases between them. The CDR3 here is CASSLRRGTNEKLFF. In DNA form, the CDR3 reads TGTGCCAGCAGCCTCCGTCGAGGGACTAATGAAAAACTGTTTTTT.

The chain couples TRBV30 to TRBJ2-5; 7 nucleotides line up with TRBD2. CDR1 GTSNPN and CDR2 SVGIG come from the germline V gene (reference sequence). The CDR3 spans 13 residues. J gave up 2 bases and V 4 bases, and 4 bases lay outside the gene matches. The CDR3 reads CAWKEGGQETQYF. CDR3 sequence (DNA): TGTGCCTGGAAGGAGGGAGGGCAAGAGACCCAGTACTTC.

V usage is TRBV7-2 and J usage is TRBJ2-5; 9 bases agree with TRBD2. This CDR3 is 14 amino acids long. V lost 5 bases, J lost 4 bases, and 5 bases stayed unmatched. The germline V gene encodes CDR1 SGHTA and CDR2 FQGNSA. The CDR3 loop is CASSPSGRTETQYF. The CDR3 coding sequence is TGTGCCAGCAGCCCAAGCGGGAGGACAGAGACCCAGTACTTC.

The chain carries TRBV7-9 and TRBJ2-2, with D perhaps matching TRBD2 (6 bases). Trimming left V 3 bases short and J 4 bases short, with 15 bases between. The CDR3 has 16 residues. Germline CDR1 SEHNR, CDR2 FQNEAQ (reference sequence). The CDR3 region is CASSFGAGFCTGELFF. Here the CDR3 DNA reads TGTGCCAGCAGCTTTGGGGCGGGATTTTGCACCGGGGAGCTGTTTTTT.

This clone was seen just once. This chain connects TRBV28 to TRBJ1-1, with no clear D. The CDR3 is made up of 13 amino acids. V was pared by 8 bases and J by 7 bases, with 17 bases between. Germline CDR1 reads MDHEN; CDR2 reads SYDVKM. DNA for the CDR3: TGTGCCAGCCAAACCCTAGGACTCTTTGAAGCTTTCTTT. It is translated as CASQTLGLFEAFF.

This CDR3 is CSADWGDGYTF. CDR3 sequence (DNA): TGCAGCGCTGACTGGGGAGACGGCTACACCTTC. The genes are TRBV29-1 and TRBJ1-2; no clear D. V was clipped by 7 bases and J by 8 bases, with 14 bases between them. This CDR3 has 11 amino acids. Germline V gene data show CDR1 as SQVTM and CDR2 as ANQGSEA. Full variable domain (missing parts from reference TRBV29-1 and TRBJ1-2): SAVISQKPSRDICQRGTSLTIQCQVDSQVTMMFWYRQQPGQSLTLIATANQGSEATYESGFVIDKFPISRPNLTFSTLTVSNMSPEDSSIYLCSADWGDGYTFGSGTRLTVV.